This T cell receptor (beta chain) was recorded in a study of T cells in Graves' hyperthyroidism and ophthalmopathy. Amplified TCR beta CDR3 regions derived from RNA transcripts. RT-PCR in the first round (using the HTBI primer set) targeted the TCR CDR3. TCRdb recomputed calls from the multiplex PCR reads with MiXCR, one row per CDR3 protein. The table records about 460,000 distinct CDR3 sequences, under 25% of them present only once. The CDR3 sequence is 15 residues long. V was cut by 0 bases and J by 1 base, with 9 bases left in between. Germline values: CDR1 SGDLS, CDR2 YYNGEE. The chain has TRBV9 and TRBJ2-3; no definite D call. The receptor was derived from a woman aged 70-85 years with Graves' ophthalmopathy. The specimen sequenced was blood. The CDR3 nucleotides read TGTGCCAGCAGCGTAGCAGGATCAGGCACAGATACGCAGTATTTT. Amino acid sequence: CASSVAGSGTDTQYF.